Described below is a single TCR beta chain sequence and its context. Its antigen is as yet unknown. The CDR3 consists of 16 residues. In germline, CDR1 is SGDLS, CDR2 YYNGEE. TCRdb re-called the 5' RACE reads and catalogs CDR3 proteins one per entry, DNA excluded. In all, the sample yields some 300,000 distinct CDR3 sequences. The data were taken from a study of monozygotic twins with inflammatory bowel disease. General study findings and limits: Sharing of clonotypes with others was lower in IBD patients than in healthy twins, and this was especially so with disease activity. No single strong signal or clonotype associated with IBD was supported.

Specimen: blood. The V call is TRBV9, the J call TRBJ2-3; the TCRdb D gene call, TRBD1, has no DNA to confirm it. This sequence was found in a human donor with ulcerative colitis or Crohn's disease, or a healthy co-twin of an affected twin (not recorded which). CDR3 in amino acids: CASSVEIGQSTDTQYF.